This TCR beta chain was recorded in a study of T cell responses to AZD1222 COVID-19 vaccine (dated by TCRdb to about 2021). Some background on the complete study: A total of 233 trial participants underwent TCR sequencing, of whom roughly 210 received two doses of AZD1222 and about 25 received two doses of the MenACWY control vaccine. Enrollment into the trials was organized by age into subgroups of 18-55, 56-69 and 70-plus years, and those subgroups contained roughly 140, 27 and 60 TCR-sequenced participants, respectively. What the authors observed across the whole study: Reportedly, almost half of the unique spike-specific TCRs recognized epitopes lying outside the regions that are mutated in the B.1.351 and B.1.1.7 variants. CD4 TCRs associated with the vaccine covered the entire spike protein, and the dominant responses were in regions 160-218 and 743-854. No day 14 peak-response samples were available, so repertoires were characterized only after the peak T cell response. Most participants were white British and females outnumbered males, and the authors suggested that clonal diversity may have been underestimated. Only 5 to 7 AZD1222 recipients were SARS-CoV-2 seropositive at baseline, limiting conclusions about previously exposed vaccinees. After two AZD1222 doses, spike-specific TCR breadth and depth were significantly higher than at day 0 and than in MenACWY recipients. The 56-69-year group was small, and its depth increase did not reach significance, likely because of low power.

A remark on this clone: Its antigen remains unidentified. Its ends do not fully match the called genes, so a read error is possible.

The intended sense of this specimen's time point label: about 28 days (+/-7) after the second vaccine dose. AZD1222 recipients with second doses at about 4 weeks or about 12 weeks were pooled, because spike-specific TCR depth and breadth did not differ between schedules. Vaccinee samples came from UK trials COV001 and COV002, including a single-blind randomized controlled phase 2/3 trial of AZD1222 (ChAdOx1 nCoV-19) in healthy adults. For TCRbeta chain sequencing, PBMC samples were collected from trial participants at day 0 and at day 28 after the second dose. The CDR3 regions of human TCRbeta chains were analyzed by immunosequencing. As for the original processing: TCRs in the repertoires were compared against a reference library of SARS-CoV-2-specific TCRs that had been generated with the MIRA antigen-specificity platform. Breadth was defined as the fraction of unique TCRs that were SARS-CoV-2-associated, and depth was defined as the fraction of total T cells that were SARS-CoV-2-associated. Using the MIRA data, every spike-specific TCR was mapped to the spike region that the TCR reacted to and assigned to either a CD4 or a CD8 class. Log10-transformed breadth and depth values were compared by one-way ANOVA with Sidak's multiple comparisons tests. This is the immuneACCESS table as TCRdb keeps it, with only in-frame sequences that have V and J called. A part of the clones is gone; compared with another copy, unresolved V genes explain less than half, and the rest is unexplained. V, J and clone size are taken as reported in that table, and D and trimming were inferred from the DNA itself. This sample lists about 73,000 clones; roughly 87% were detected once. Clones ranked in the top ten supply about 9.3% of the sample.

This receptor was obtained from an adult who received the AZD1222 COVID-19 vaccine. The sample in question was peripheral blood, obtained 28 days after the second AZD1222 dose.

For the CDR3, the sequence is CASSPGLSPKAF. The DNA sequence is as follows: TGTGCCAGCAGCCCCGGACTGAGCCCTAAGGCTTTC. This receptor chain uses TRBV11-2 and TRBJ1-1, with the D gene uncertain. For CDR1 and CDR2, the germline V gene lists SGHAT and FQNNGV. From its cysteine to its phenylalanine, the CDR3 spans 12 amino acids. Only the CDR3 part of the read is kept: 36 bases, read in frame from the first base.